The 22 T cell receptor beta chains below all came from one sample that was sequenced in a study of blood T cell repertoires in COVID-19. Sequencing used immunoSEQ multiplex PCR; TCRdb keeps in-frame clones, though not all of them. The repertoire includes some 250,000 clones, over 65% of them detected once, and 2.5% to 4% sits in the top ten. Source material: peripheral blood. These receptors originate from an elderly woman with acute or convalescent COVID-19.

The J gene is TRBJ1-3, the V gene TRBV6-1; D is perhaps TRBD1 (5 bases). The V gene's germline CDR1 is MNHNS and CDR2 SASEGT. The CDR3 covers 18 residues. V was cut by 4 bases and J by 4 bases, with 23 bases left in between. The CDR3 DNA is TGTGCCAGCAGTGCAACCCTAGGACTAGGGGCTGGAGGAAACACCATATATTTT. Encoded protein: CASSATLGLGAGGNTIYF.

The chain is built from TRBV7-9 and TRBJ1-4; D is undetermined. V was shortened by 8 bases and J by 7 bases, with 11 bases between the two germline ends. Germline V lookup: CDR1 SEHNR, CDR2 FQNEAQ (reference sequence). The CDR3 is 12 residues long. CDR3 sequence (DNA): TGTGCCAGCCGCGAAGGGAGTGAAAAACTGTTTTTT. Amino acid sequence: CASREGSEKLFF.

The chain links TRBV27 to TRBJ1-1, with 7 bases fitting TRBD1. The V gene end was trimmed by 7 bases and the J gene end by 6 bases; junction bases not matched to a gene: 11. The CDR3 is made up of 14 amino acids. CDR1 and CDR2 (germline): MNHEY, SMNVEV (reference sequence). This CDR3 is CASNKQGLGPEAFF. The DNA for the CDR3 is TGTGCCAGCAACAAACAGGGGCTGGGCCCTGAAGCTTTCTTT.

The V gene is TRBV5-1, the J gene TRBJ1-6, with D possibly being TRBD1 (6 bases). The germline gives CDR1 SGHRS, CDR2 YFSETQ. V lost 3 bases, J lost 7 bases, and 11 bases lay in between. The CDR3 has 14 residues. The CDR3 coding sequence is TGCGCCAGCAGCTCTCACGGACAGAATTCACCCCTCCACTTT. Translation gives CASSSHGQNSPLHF.

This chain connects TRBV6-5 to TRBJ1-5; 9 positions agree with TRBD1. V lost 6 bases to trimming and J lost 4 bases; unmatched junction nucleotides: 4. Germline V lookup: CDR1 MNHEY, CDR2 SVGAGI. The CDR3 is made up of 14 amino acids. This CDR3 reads CASRTGTGNQPQHF. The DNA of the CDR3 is TGTGCCAGCAGGACCGGGACAGGGAATCAGCCCCAGCATTTT.

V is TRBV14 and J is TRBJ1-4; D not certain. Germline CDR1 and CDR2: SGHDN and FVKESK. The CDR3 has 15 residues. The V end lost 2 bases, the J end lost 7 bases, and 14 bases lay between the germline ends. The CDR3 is CASSQIGLEGEKLFF. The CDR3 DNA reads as TGTGCCAGCAGCCAAATAGGGCTTGAGGGTGAAAAACTGTTTTTT. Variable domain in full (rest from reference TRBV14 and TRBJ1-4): EAGVTQFPSHSVIEKGQTVTLRCDPISGHDNLYWYRRVMGKEIKFLLHFVKESKQDESGMPNNRFLAERTGGTYSTLKVQPAELEDSGVYFCASSQIGLEGEKLFFGSGTQLSVL.

The CDR3 sequence is CASSQTGVYGYTF. Here the CDR3 DNA reads TGTGCCAGTAGTCAGACCGGGGTGTATGGCTACACCTTC. The chain combines TRBV19 with TRBJ1-2; D not certain. The CDR3 is 13 amino acids. The germline gives CDR1 LNHDA, CDR2 SQIVND (reference sequence). Trimming removed 5 bases at V and 5 bases at J, with 12 bases between.

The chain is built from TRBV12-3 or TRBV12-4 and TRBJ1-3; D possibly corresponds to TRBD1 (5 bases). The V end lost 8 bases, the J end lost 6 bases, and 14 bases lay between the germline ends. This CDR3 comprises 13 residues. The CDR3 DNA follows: TGTGCCAGCGGGGCAGGAATGATAAACACCATATATTTT. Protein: CASGAGMINTIYF.

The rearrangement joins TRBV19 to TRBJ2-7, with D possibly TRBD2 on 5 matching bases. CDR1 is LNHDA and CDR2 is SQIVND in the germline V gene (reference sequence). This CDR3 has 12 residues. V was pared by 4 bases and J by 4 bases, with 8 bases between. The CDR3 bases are TGTGCCAGTAGTACACTAGGTTACGAGCAGTACTTC. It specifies CASSTLGYEQYF.

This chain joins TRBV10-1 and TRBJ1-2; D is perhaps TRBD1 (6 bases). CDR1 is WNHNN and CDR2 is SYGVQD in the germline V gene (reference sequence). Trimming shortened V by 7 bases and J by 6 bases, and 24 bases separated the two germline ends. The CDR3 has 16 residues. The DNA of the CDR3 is TGCGCCAGCACCCATTTCATCCGACAGGCCCCGGATGGCTACACCTTC. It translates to CASTHFIRQAPDGYTF.

This CDR3 is CASSLRGNQPQHF. CDR3 nucleotide sequence: TGCGCCAGCAGCTTGCGGGGAAATCAGCCCCAGCATTTT. J is TRBJ1-5 and V is TRBV5-1; D gene uncertain. The V gene lost 1 base and the J gene lost 4 bases, with 6 bases spanning the gap. The CDR3 runs 13 residues. CDR1 and CDR2 from the germline V gene are SGHRS and YFSETQ.

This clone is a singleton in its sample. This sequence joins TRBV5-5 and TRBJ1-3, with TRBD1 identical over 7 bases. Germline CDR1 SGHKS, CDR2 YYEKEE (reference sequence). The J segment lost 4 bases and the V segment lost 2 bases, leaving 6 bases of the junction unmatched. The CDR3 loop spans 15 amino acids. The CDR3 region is CASSLDRATGNTIYF. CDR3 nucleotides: TGTGCCAGCAGCTTAGACAGGGCCACAGGAAACACCATATATTTT.

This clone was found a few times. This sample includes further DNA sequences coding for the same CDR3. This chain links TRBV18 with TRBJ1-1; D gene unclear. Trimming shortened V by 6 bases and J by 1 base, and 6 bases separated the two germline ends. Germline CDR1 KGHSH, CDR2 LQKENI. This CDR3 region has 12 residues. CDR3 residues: CASSRENTEAFF. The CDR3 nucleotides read TGTGCCAGCTCTCGGGAGAACACTGAAGCTTTCTTT.

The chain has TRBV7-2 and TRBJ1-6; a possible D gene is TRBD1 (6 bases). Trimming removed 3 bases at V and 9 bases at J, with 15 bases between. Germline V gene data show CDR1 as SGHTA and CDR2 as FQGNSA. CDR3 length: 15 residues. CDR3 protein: CASSFVQGLGSPLHF. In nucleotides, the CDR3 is TGTGCCAGCAGCTTCGTACAGGGTTTAGGTTCACCCCTCCACTTT.

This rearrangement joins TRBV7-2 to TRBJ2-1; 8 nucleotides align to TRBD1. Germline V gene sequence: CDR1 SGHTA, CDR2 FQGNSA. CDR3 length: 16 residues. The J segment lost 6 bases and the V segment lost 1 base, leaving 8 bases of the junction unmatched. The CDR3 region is CASSLVGGTGTNEQFF. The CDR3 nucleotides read TGTGCCAGCAGCTTAGTAGGCGGGACAGGTACCAATGAGCAGTTCTTC.

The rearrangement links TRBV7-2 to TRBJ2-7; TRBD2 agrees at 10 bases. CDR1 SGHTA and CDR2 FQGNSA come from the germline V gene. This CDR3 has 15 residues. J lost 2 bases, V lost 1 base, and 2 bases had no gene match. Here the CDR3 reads CASSLGLAGAYEQYF. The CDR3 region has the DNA TGTGCCAGCAGCTTAGGGCTAGCGGGGGCCTACGAGCAGTACTTC.

This CDR3 reads CASSPRGLGEQFF. The CDR3 region has the DNA TGTGCCAGCAGCCCTCGGGGACTGGGTGAGCAGTTCTTC. The genes are TRBV27 and TRBJ2-1; D is perhaps TRBD2 (6 bases). The V end lost 6 bases, the J end lost 9 bases, and 15 bases lay between the germline ends. In germline, CDR1 is MNHEY, CDR2 SMNVEV (reference sequence). The CDR3 contains 13 residues.

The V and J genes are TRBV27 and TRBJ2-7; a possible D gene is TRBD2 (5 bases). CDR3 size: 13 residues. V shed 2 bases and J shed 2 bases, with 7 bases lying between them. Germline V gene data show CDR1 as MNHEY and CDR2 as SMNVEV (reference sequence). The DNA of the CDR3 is TGTGCCAGCAGTTTAATCGGGGCCTACGAGCAGTACTTC. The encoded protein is CASSLIGAYEQYF.

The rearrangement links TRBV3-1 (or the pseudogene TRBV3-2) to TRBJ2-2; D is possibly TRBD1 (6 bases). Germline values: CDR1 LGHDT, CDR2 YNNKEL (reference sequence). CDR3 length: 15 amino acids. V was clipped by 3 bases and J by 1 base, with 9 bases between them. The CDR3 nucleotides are TGTGCCAGCAGCCATGCACAGGGGAACACCGGGGAGCTGTTTTTT. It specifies CASSHAQGNTGELFF.

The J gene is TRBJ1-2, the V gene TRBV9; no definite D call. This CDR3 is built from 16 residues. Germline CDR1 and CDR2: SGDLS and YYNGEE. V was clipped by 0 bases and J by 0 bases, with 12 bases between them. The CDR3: CASSVASGSANYGYTF. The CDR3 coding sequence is TGTGCCAGCAGCGTAGCCTCGGGATCAGCTAACTATGGCTACACCTTC.

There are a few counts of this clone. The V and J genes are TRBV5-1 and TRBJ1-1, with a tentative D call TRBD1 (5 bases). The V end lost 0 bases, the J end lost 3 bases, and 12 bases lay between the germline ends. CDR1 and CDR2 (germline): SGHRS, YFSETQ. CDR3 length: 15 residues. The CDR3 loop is CASSLAFDRYTEAFF. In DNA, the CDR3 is TGCGCCAGCAGCTTGGCATTCGACAGATACACTGAAGCTTTCTTT.

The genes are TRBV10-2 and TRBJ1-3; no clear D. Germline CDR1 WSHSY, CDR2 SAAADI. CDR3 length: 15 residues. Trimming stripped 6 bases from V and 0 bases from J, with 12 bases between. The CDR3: CASRETPTSGNTIYF. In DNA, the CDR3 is TGCGCCAGCAGAGAGACCCCTACCTCTGGAAACACCATATATTTT.